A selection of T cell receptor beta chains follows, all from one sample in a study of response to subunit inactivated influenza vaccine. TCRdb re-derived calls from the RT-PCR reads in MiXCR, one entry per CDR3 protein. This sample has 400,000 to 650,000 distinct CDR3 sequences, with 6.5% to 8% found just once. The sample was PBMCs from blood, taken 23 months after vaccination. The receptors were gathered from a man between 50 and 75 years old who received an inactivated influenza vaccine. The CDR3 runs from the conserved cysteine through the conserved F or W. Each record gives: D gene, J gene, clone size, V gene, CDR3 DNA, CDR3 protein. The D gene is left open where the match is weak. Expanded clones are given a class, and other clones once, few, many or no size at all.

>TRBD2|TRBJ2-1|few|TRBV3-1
TGTGCCAGCAGCCGCGCGGGAGGGCCAGCGGGGGAGCAGTTCTTC
CASSRAGGPAGEQFF
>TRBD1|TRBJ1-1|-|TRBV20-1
TGCAGTGCAGGGGGGACAGGGAACACTGAAGCTTTCTTT
CSAGGTGNTEAFF
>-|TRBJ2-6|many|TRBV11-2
TGTGCCAGCAGCTTAGAGATTGTAGGGGACCACAGCTCTGGGGCCAACGTCCTGACTTTC
CASSLEIVGDHSSGANVLTF
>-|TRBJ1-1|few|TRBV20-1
TGCAGTGCGTCGGACCTAAACACTGAAGCTTTCTTT
CSASDLNTEAFF
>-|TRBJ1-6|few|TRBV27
TGTGCCAGCAGTTTCACCCGAAATTCACCCCTCCACTTT
CASSFTRNSPLHF
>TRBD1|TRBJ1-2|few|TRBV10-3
TGTGCCATCACAACCGGGACAGGGAGCACCTTGGGCTACACCTTC
CAITTGTGSTLGYTF
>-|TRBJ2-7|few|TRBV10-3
TGTGCCATCAGGCTCAGGGAGGAAAGCTACGAGCAGTACTTC
CAIRLREESYEQYF
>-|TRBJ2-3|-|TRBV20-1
TGCAGTGCTAGGATCGGATTCCAAGGGGGGAATACGCAGTATTTT
CSARIGFQGGNTQYF
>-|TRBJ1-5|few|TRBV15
TGTGCCACCAGCAGAGATCCCAGTGGGGGAAAGGGCAATCAGCCCCAGCATTTT
CATSRDPSGGKGNQPQHF
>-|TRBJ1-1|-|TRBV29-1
TGCAGCGGTCACAGGAACACTGAAGCTTTCTTT
CSGHRNTEAFF
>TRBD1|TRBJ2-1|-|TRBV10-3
TGTGCCATCAGTGCCCAGGGGGAGTACAATGAGCAGTTCTTC
CAISAQGEYNEQFF
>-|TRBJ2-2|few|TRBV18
TGTGCCAGCTCACCGTTTCGGGAGGAGCTGTTTTTT
CASSPFREELFF
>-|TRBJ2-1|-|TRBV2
TGTGCCAGCAAGAGGGTTGAGGGCTTTAATGAGCAGTTCTTC
CASKRVEGFNEQFF
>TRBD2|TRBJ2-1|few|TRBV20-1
TGCAGTGCCCCGGGACTACTCGACAATGAGCAGTTCTTC
CSAPGLLDNEQFF
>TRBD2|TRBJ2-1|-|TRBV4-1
TGCGCCAGCAGCCATGAAGCGGGAGATGACTACAATGAGCAGTTCTTC
CASSHEAGDDYNEQFF
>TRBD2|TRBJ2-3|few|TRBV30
TGTGCCTGGAGTCCCAAGCGGGGGGGCGATTTATATACGCAGTATTTT
CAWSPKRGGDLYTQYF
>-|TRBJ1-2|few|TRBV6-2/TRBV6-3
TGTGCCAGCAGTTCCTACGGGACCGAGCTTTATGGCTACACCTTC
CASSSYGTELYGYTF
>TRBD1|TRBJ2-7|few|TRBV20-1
TGCAGTGCTGTTACCGGGACAGCTAATTTCCGCGAGCAGTACTTC
CSAVTGTANFREQYF
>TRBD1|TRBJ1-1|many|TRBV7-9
TGTGCCAGCAGCCGAGGGACAGGGGGAAATGGTGAAGCTTTCTTT
CASSRGTGGNGEAFF
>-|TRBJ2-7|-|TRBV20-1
TGCAGTGCTAGAGACCTAGACAGTGAGGTCTACGAGCAGTACTTC
CSARDLDSEVYEQYF
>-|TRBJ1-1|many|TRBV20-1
TGCAGTGCCCAGGACAGGAACACTGAAGCTTTCTTT
CSAQDRNTEAFF
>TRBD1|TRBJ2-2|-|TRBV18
TGTGCCAGCTCACCAGGACAGGGGGCAACCGGGGAGCTGTTTTTT
CASSPGQGATGELFF